This T cell receptor (beta chain) emerged from a study of T cells in Graves' hyperthyroidism and ophthalmopathy. The CDR3 regions of TCR beta were amplified from RNA transcripts. With the HTBI primer set, the TCR CDR3 went through a first round of RT-PCR. TCRdb recomputed calls from the multiplex PCR reads with MiXCR, one row per CDR3 protein. The sample has around 500,000 distinct CDR3 sequences, about 16% seen once. V lost 3 bases to trimming and J lost 0 bases; unmatched junction nucleotides: 12. This CDR3 region has 18 residues. This clonotype was counted ten times or more. This clonotype originated in a woman aged 25 to 39 with Graves' ophthalmopathy. The chain uses TRBV12-3 or TRBV12-4 and TRBJ2-3, with TRBD2 matching over 7 bases. The sample taken for sequencing was blood. The CDR3: CASSFWRERLSSTDTQYF. Written as DNA, the CDR3 is TGTGCCAGCAGTTTTTGGCGGGAGAGATTATCTAGCACAGATACGCAGTATTTT.